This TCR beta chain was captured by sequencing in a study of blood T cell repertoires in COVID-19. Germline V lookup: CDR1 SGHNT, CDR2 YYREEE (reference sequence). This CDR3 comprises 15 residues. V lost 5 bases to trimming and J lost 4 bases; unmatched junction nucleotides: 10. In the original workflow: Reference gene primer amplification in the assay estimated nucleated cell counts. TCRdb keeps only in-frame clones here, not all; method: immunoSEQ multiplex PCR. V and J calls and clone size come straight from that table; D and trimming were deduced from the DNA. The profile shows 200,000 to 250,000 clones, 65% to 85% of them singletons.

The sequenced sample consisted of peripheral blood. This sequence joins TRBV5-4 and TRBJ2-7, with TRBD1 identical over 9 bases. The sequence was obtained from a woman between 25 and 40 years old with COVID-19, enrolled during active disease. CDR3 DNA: TGTGCCAGCAGTTTCGGACAGGGGCTAATTTACGAGCAGTACTTC. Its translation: CASSFGQGLIYEQYF.